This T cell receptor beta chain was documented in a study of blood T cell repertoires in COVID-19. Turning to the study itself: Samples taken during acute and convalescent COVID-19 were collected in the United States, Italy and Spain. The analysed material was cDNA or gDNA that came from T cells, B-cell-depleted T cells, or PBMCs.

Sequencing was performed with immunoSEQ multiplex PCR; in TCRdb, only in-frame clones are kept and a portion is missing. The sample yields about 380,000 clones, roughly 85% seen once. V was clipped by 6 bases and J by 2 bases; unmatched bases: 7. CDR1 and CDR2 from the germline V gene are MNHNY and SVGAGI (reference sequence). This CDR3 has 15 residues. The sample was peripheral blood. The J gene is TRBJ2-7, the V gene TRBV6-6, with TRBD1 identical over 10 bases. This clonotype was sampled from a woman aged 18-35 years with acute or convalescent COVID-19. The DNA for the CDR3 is TGTGCCAGCAGCCCCCGGGACAGGGGCACCTACGAGCAGTACTTC. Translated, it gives CASSPRDRGTYEQYF.